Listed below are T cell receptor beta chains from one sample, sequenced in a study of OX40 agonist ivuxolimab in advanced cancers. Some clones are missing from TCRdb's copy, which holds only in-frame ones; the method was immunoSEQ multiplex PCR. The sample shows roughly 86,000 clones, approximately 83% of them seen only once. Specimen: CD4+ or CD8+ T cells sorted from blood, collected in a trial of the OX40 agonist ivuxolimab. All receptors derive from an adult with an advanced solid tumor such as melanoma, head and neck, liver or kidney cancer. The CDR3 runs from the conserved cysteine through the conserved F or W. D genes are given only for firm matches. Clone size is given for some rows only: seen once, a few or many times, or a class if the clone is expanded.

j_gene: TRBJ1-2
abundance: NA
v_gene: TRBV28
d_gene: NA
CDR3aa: CASSPYRQTGYTF
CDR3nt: TGTGCCAGCAGTCCCTATCGACAGACTGGCTACACCTTC

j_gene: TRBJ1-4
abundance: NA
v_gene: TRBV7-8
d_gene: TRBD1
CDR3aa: CASSSAGTGPEKLFF
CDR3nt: TGTGCCAGCAGCTCCGCCGGGACAGGCCCTGAAAAACTGTTTTTT

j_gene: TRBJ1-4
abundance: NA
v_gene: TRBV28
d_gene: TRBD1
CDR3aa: CASSSIHLRDRGEKLFF
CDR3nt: TGTGCCAGCAGTTCAATACACCTCCGGGACAGGGGAGAAAAACTGTTTTTT

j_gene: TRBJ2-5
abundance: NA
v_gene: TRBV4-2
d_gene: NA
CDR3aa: CASSKGEGWGETQYF
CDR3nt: TGTGCCAGCAGCAAGGGGGAGGGCTGGGGAGAGACCCAGTACTTC

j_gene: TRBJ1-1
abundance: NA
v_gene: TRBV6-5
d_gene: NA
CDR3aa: CASLNLNTEAFF
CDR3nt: TGTGCCAGCTTGAACTTGAACACTGAAGCTTTCTTT

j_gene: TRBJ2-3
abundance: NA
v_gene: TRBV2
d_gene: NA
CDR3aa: CASSVQPTDTQYF
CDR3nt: TGTGCCAGCAGTGTGCAACCGACAGATACGCAGTATTTT

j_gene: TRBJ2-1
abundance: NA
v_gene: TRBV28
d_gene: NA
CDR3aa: CASTLSGFNEQFF
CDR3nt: TGTGCCAGCACTCTGTCGGGGTTCAATGAGCAGTTCTTC

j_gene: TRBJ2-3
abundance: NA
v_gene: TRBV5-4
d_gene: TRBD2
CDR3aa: CASSSKLAGGSDTQYF
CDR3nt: TGTGCCAGCAGCTCTAAACTAGCGGGAGGTTCAGATACGCAGTATTTT

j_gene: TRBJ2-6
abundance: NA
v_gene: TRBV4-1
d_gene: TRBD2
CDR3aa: CASSPREGASGANGAATF
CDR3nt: TGCGCCAGCAGCCCTAGGGAGGGAGCGTCTGGGGCCAACGGAGCGGCTACTTTC

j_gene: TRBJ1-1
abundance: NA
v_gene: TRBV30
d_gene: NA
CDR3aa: CAWRPRGGETDTEAFF
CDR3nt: TGTGCCTGGAGGCCAAGGGGGGGGGAGACGGACACTGAAGCTTTCTTT

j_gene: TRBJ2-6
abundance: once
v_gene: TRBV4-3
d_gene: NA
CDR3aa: CASSQDLGSGANVLTF
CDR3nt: TGCGCCAGCAGCCAAGATCTGGGCTCTGGGGCCAACGTCCTGACTTTC

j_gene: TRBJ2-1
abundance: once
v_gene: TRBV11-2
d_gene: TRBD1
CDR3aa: CASSSTGGSYNEQFF
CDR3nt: TGTGCCAGCAGCTCGACAGGGGGATCCTACAATGAGCAGTTCTTC

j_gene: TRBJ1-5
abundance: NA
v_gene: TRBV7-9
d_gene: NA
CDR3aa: CASSSNGNQPQHF
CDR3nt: TGTGCCAGCAGCTCGAATGGCAATCAGCCCCAGCATTTT

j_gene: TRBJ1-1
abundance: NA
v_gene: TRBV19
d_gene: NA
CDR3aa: CASSKIGGTNTEAFF
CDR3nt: TGTGCCAGTAGTAAAATCGGGGGTACGAACACTGAAGCTTTCTTT

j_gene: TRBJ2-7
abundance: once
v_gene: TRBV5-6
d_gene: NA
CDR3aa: CASSHNSVLYEQYF
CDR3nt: TGTGCCAGCAGCCACAACTCGGTACTATACGAGCAGTACTTC

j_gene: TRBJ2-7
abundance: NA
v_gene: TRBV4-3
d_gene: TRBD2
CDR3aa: CASSQDRTSGGAHEQYF
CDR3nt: TGCGCCAGCAGCCAGGACCGGACTAGCGGGGGGGCCCACGAGCAGTACTTC

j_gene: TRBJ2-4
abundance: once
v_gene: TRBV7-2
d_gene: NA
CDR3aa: CASSLRGWQGAIQYF
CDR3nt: TGTGCCAGCAGCTTAAGGGGCTGGCAGGGAGCCATTCAGTACTTC

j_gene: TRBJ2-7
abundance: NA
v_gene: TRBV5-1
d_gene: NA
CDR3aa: CASSGGAYREQYF
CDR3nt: TGCGCCAGCAGCGGGGGGGCCTACAGAGAGCAGTACTTC

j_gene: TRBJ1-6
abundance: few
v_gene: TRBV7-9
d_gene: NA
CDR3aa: CASSLAETYNSPLHF
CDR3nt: TGTGCCAGCAGCTTAGCCGAGACCTATAATTCACCCCTCCACTTT

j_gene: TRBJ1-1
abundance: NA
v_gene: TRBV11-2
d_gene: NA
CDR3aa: CASSPSPGMNTEAFF
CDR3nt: TGTGCCAGCAGCCCAAGTCCTGGGATGAACACTGAAGCTTTCTTT

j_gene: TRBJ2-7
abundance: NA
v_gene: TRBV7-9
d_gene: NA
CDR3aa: CASSPLSSAGHSSYEQYF
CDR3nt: TGTGCCAGCAGCCCCTTATCCTCAGCGGGACATAGCTCCTACGAGCAGTACTTC

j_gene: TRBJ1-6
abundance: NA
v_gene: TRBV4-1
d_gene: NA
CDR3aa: CASSQSDSDYNSPLHF
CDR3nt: TGCGCCAGCAGCCAAAGTGACAGTGACTACAATTCACCCCTCCACTTT

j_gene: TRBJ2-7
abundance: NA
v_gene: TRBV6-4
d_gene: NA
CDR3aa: CASSDKGWYF
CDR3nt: TGTGCCAGCAGTGACAAGGGTTGGTACTTC

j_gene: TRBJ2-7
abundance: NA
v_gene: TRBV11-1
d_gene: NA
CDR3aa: CASSLGLRGGSSYEQYF
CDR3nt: TGTGCCAGCAGCTTAGGTTTGAGAGGGGGGAGCTCCTACGAGCAGTACTTC

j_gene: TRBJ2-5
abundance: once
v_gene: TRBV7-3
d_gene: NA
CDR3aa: CASSLRQEETQYF
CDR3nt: TGTGCCAGCAGCCTGAGACAGGAAGAGACCCAGTACTTC

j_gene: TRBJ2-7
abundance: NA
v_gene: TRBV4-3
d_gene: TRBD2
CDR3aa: CASSQAETSVYEQYF
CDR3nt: TGCGCCAGCAGCCAAGCGGAGACTAGCGTCTACGAGCAGTACTTC

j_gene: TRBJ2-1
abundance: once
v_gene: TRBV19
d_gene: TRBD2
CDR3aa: CASSMPLAASYNEQFF
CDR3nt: TGTGCCAGTAGTATGCCACTAGCGGCCTCCTACAATGAGCAGTTCTTC

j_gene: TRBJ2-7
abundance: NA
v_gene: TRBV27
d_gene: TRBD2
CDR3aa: CASSFSGGRDTTYEQYF
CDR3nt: TGTGCCAGCAGTTTCTCTGGCGGGAGGGATACGACCTACGAGCAGTACTTC

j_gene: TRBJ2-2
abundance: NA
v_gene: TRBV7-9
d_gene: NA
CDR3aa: CASAAWKNTGELFF
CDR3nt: TGTGCCAGCGCGGCTTGGAAAAACACCGGGGAGCTGTTTTTT

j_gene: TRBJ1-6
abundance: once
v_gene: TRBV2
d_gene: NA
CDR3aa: CASSETRVRNSPLHF
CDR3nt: TGTGCCAGCAGTGAGACCCGGGTCCGGAATTCACCCCTCCACTTT

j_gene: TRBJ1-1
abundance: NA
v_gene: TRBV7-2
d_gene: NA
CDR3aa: CASSLAHTGRRNTEAFF
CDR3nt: TGTGCCAGCAGCTTAGCCCATACCGGACGGAGGAACACTGAAGCTTTCTTT

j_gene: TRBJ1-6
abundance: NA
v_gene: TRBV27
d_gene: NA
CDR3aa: CASSLSDIPSSALHF
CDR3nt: TGCGCCAGCAGTTTATCCGACATCCCCAGTTCGGCCCTCCACTTT

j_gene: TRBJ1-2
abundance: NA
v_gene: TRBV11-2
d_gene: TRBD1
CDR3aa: CASSLVSVGQGYGYTF
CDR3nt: TGTGCCAGCAGCTTAGTTTCCGTTGGACAGGGCTATGGCTACACCTTC

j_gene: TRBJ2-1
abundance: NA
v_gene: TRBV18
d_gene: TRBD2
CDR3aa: CASSPLLAGGYNEQFF
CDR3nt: TGTGCCAGCTCACCACTTCTAGCGGGGGGGTACAATGAGCAGTTCTTC

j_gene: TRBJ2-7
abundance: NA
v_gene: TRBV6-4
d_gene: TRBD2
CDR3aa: CASSRLAGAYEQYF
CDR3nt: TGTGCCAGCTCTCGACTAGCGGGTGCCTACGAGCAGTACTTC

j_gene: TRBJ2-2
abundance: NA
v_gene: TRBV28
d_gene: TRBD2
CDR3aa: CASRLAGGGSGELFF
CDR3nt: TGTGCCAGCAGACTAGCGGGGGGCGGCTCCGGGGAGCTGTTTTTT

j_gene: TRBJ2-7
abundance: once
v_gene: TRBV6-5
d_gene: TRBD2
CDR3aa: CASTRQAGGSYEQYF
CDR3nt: TGTGCCAGCACTCGACAGGCGGGGGGATCCTACGAGCAGTACTTC

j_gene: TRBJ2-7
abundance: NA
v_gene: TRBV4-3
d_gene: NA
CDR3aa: CASSHADRSYEQYF
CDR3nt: TGCGCCAGCAGCCACGCCGACAGGTCCTACGAGCAGTACTTC

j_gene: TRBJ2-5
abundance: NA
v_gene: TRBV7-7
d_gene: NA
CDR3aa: CASSLAGGRETQYF
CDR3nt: TGTGCCAGCAGCTTAGCGGGGGGCCGGGAGACCCAGTACTTC

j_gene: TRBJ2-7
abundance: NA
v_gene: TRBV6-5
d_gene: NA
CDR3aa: CASSRASSGYEQYF
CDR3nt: TGTGCCAGCAGTCGAGCTAGTTCAGGCTACGAGCAGTACTTC

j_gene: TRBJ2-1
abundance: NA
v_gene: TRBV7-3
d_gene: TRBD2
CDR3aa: CASSSSGSRSYNEQFF
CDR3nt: TGTGCCAGCAGCTCTAGCGGTAGTCGCTCCTACAATGAGCAGTTCTTC